These 32 T cell receptor beta chains were all obtained from the same sample, sequenced in a study of shared clonotypes between healthy human individuals. The repertoire was sequenced with immunoSEQ multiplex PCR; TCRdb's copy has only in-frame clones and lacks some. Of 560,000 or so clones detected, about 96% appear once; the ten largest clones hold more than 0.085%. Positively selected for CCR7, the CD45RO-negative cells used as naive CD8 cells excluded terminally differentiated effector memory CD45RA+ cells. The sample comprised naive CD8+ T cells sorted from blood. These receptors were collected from a young woman in good health.

This CDR3 reads CASQDGSGYEQYF. The DNA of the CDR3 is TGTGCCTCCCAAGACGGATCCGGCTACGAGCAGTACTTC. The rearrangement links TRBV19 to TRBJ2-7; D uncertain. Per germline, CDR1 LNHDA and CDR2 SQIVND (reference sequence). The CDR3 is made up of 13 amino acids. The V gene lost 11 bases and the J gene lost 3 bases, with 17 bases spanning the gap.

This sequence joins TRBV14 and TRBJ1-2; the D gene is possibly TRBD1 (5 bases). V shed 4 bases and J shed 6 bases, with 21 bases lying between them. CDR3 length equals 16 residues. Germline CDR1 reads SGHDN; CDR2 reads FVKESK. The CDR3 spells CASSPAPGRRKDGYTF. The CDR3 region has the DNA TGTGCCAGCAGCCCCGCGCCGGGACGGCGAAAGGATGGCTACACCTTC.

The J gene is TRBJ1-5, the V gene TRBV28; a possible D gene is TRBD1 (5 bases). Germline-derived CDR1 and CDR2 are MDHEN and SYDVKM. CDR3 length: 15 amino acids. Trimming pared 5 bases from V and 2 bases from J, leaving 13 bases between. The CDR3 nucleotides read TGTGCCAGCAGTATATTGACAGTACGCAATCAGCCCCAGCATTTT. It codes for CASSILTVRNQPQHF.

The CDR3 sequence is CASSPQGQLDNEQYF. DNA of the CDR3: TGTGCCAGCAGCCCTCAGGGGCAACTTGACAACGAGCAGTACTTC. This rearrangement joins TRBV7-6 to TRBJ2-7; a weak D match, TRBD1 (6 bases). The CDR3 has 15 residues. Trimming left V 5 bases short and J 5 bases short, with 19 bases between. Looked up from germline, CDR1 is SGHVS and CDR2 is FNYEAQ.

The chain combines TRBV4-1 with TRBJ2-5, with 8 nucleotides matching TRBD2. The J call may be wrong; the DNA end is better matched by TRBJ2-7. The CDR3 is made up of 14 amino acids. In germline, CDR1 is MGHRA, CDR2 YSYEKL. CDR3 in amino acids: CASSQVWREAEQYF. The CDR3, as DNA: TGCGCCAGCAGCCAAGTCTGGCGGGAGGCCGAGCAGTACTTC.

The CDR3 loop is CASRDRGGNQPQHF. For the CDR3, the DNA is TGTGCCAGCAGGGACAGGGGAGGCAATCAGCCCCAGCATTTT. The chain recombines TRBV6-1 with TRBJ1-5; 9 bases agree with TRBD1. The CDR3 contains 14 residues. CDR1 MNHNS and CDR2 SASEGT come from the germline V gene. The junction had 2 bases not matched to a gene; V was cut back by 6 bases and J by 2 bases.

The chain is built from TRBV21-1 and TRBJ2-3; TRBD2 was called by the table and not checked on the DNA. TRBV21-1 is tagged as a pseudogene. This CDR3 has 14 amino acids. The CDR3, as DNA: TGTGCCAGCAGCAGGTGGCGGGAGAGAGATACGCAGTATTTT. Encoded protein: CASSRWRERDTQYF.

The rearrangement links TRBV6-4 to TRBJ2-1; D not certain. Trimming left V 2 bases short and J 15 bases short, with 14 bases between. The germline gives CDR1 MRHNA, CDR2 SNTAGT. There are 12 residues in the CDR3. The CDR3 reads CASSDTRHETFF. CDR3 coding DNA: TGTGCCAGCAGTGACACGAGGCATGAGACGTTCTTC.

DNA for the CDR3: TGTGCCAGTAGTATCGACCGGGACGGACCCTACGAGCAGTACTTC. Translating it yields CASSIDRDGPYEQYF. V and J are TRBV19 and TRBJ2-7; D is possibly TRBD1 or TRBD2 (5 bases each). The ends were cut back, 3 bases at V and 2 bases at J, with 14 bases in the middle. The germline CDR1 and CDR2 sequences are LNHDA and SQIVND (reference sequence). The CDR3 length is 15 residues.

The rearrangement joins TRBV2 to TRBJ2-1, with D possibly being TRBD2 (5 bases). Germline-derived CDR1 and CDR2 are SNHLY and FYNNEI. CDR3 size: 14 residues. V was pared by 5 bases and J by 9 bases, with 17 bases between. The CDR3 reads CASSLLVGVGEQFF. DNA for the CDR3: TGTGCCAGCAGTCTACTAGTTGGAGTCGGTGAGCAGTTCTTC.

The chain joins TRBV27 to TRBJ2-3; D ambiguous. Trimming took off 4 bases at V and 0 bases at J, with 5 bases between the two ends. This CDR3 has 13 residues. The germline V gene encodes CDR1 MNHEY and CDR2 SMNVEV (reference sequence). The CDR3 region is CASSSISTDTQYF. The CDR3 nucleotides read TGTGCCAGCAGTTCCATAAGCACAGATACGCAGTATTTT.

Points on this clone: This sample also contains other DNA sequences that code for the same CDR3. This chain connects TRBV28 to TRBJ1-5, with TRBD1 identical over 9 bases. Germline V gene lookup returns CDR1 MDHEN and CDR2 SYDVKM. With 5 bases clipped from V and 6 bases from J, the junction kept 5 bases outside the gene matches. The CDR3 length is 14 residues. The CDR3 DNA reads as TGTGCCAGCAGTCCCACAGGGGGCGGTCAGCCCCAGCATTTT. It codes for CASSPTGGGQPQHF.

The rearrangement uses TRBV9 and TRBJ2-7, with no clear D. Trimming cost V 4 bases and J 2 bases, with 13 bases left between them. This CDR3 has 14 residues. Germline CDR1 SGDLS, CDR2 YYNGEE. In DNA, the CDR3 is TGTGCCAGCAGCTCACGTTCACTTCCCTACGAGCAGTACTTC. Translating it yields CASSSRSLPYEQYF.

This clone was recorded only once. The chain carries TRBV27 and TRBJ1-1; a weak D match, TRBD1 (5 bases). The CDR3 covers 14 residues. V was clipped by 3 bases and J by 4 bases, with 12 bases between them. Germline CDR1 is MNHEY and CDR2 is SMNVEV (reference sequence). This chain's CDR3 is CASSLGGSGTEAFF. In DNA, the CDR3 is TGTGCCAGCAGTTTGGGGGGGTCTGGCACTGAAGCTTTCTTT.

The J gene is TRBJ1-1, the V gene TRBV5-1; no firm D call. CDR3 length equals 13 residues. The V gene lost 4 bases and the J gene lost 2 bases, with 9 bases spanning the gap. The germline V gene has CDR1 SGHRS and CDR2 YFSETQ. CDR3 sequence: CASSELSNTEAFF. The CDR3 DNA reads as TGCGCCAGCAGCGAGTTATCAAACACTGAAGCTTTCTTT. Drawing the rest from reference TRBV5-1 and TRBJ1-1, the complete variable domain is KAGVTQTPRYLIKTRGQQVTLSCSPISGHRSVSWYQQTPGQGLQFLFEYFSETQRNKGNFPGRFSGRQFSNSRSEMNVSTLELGDSALYLCASSELSNTEAFFGQGTRLTVV.

The chain is built from TRBV5-1 and TRBJ2-1; D perhaps matches TRBD1 (5 bases). Trimming removed 0 bases at V and 7 bases at J, with 8 bases between. Germline V gene lookup returns CDR1 SGHRS and CDR2 YFSETQ. This CDR3 has 13 residues. The CDR3 reads CASSLAGRNEQFF. CDR3 sequence (DNA): TGCGCCAGCAGCTTGGCAGGGCGAAATGAGCAGTTCTTC.

The rearrangement joins TRBV4-1 to TRBJ1-2, with a possible D match to TRBD1 (6 bases). The CDR3 has 17 residues. With 2 bases removed from V and 3 bases from J, the gap between germline ends came to 19 bases. Germline loops: CDR1 MGHRA, CDR2 YSYEKL. CDR3 loop: CASSQPLRGTSDYGYTF. CDR3 in DNA: TGCGCCAGCAGCCAACCACTCCGGGGGACATCAGACTATGGCTACACCTTC.

The CDR3 sequence is CASSLSRAGQPQHF. CDR3 sequence (DNA): TGTGCCAGCAGTTTATCCAGGGCTGGACAGCCCCAGCATTTT. This sequence joins TRBV28 and TRBJ1-5; a weak D match, TRBD1 (5 bases). The V gene lost 1 base and the J gene lost 7 bases, with 11 bases spanning the gap. Germline CDR1 MDHEN, CDR2 SYDVKM. The CDR3 has 14 amino acids.

V is TRBV9 and J is TRBJ1-2; D ambiguous. The CDR3 extends over 13 amino acids. Germline CDR1 is SGDLS and CDR2 is YYNGEE. With 3 bases removed from V and 4 bases from J, the gap between germline ends came to 10 bases. The CDR3 sequence is CASSDMRLYGYTF. The CDR3 coding sequence is TGTGCCAGCAGCGACATGCGACTCTATGGCTACACCTTC.

This rearrangement joins TRBV27 to TRBJ2-7; 9 nucleotides agree with TRBD2. There are 15 residues in the CDR3. The V and J ends lost 1 base and 2 bases, in that order; junction bases with no gene match: 3. CDR1 and CDR2 from the germline V gene are MNHEY and SMNVEV (reference sequence). As DNA, the CDR3 is TGTGCCAGCAGTTTATTGGGACTAGCAGCCTACGAGCAGTACTTC. It encodes CASSLLGLAAYEQYF.

The chain uses TRBV5-6 and TRBJ2-1; 8 bases align to TRBD2. This CDR3 has 17 amino acids. Germline CDR1 is SGHDT and CDR2 is YYEEEE. V lost 4 bases to trimming and J lost 2 bases; unmatched junction nucleotides: 11. CDR3 residues: CASSGMLGREAYNEQFF. As DNA, the CDR3 is TGTGCCAGCAGCGGCATGTTGGGGCGGGAGGCCTACAATGAGCAGTTCTTC.

This sequence joins TRBV7-9 and TRBJ2-7; D remains unclear. V was cut by 1 base and J by 2 bases, with 12 bases left in between. The CDR3 is 15 amino acids. Germline V gene data show CDR1 as SEHNR and CDR2 as FQNEAQ (reference sequence). Written as DNA, the CDR3 is TGTGCCAGCAGCTTAGACTCTTGGGGTACCTACGAGCAGTACTTC. Translating gives CASSLDSWGTYEQYF.

The rearrangement links TRBV2 to TRBJ2-1; D is possibly TRBD1 (5 bases). This CDR3 spans 12 amino acids. Per germline, CDR1 SNHLY and CDR2 FYNNEI. V lost 8 bases and J 6 bases, leaving 11 bases between the germline ends. Here the CDR3 reads CASRGQPNEQFF. The CDR3 DNA is TGTGCCAGCCGCGGACAACCCAATGAGCAGTTCTTC.

V usage is TRBV25-1 and J usage is TRBJ2-2, with no clear D. CDR1 MGHDK and CDR2 SYGVNS come from the germline V gene. With 4 bases removed from V and 2 bases from J, the gap between germline ends came to 8 bases. CDR3 length equals 14 residues. For the CDR3, the DNA is TGTGCCAGCAGTGTAACCTTTAACACCGGGGAGCTGTTTTTT. As protein: CASSVTFNTGELFF.

This chain joins TRBV11-2 and TRBJ2-1; D call uncertain. Germline V gene sequence: CDR1 SGHAT, CDR2 FQNNGV. V was trimmed by 4 bases and J by 0 bases, leaving 13 bases between them. This CDR3 is built from 16 residues. CDR3 region: CASSSPPVRSYNEQFF. The CDR3 bases are TGTGCCAGCAGCTCCCCCCCCGTCCGCTCCTACAATGAGCAGTTCTTC.

Details on this clone: Other DNA sequences from this sample encode an identical CDR3 as well. The chain combines TRBV9 with TRBJ2-1, with D unresolved. Germline CDR1 SGDLS, CDR2 YYNGEE. Trimming removed 3 bases at V and 4 bases at J, with 5 bases between. The CDR3 sequence is 12 residues long. The CDR3 sequence is CASSADYNEQFF. The CDR3, as DNA: TGTGCCAGCAGCGCAGATTACAATGAGCAGTTCTTC.

J is TRBJ2-1 and V is TRBV27; no definite D call. The V gene's germline CDR1 is MNHEY and CDR2 SMNVEV (reference sequence). V was cut by 6 bases and J by 1 base, with 13 bases left in between. The CDR3 extends over 15 amino acids. The CDR3 loop reads CASSLDRNSYNEQFF. The CDR3 nucleotides read TGTGCCAGCAGCCTGGACCGGAATTCCTACAATGAGCAGTTCTTC.

A remark on this clone: Other nucleotide sequences from this sample produce the same CDR3. The V and J genes are TRBV7-6 and TRBJ2-7, with D possibly being TRBD2 (6 bases). The CDR3 runs 13 residues. Germline V gives CDR1 SGHVS, CDR2 FNYEAQ. V lost 4 bases and J lost 4, with 11 bases in between. This chain's CDR3 is CASSSGLSYEQYF. CDR3 DNA: TGTGCCAGCAGCTCGGGACTGTCGTACGAGCAGTACTTC.

The V gene is TRBV27, the J gene TRBJ1-4; possibly TRBD1 for D (6 bases). The CDR3 spans 14 residues. Trimming left V 2 bases short and J 8 bases short, with 12 bases between. The germline V gene has CDR1 MNHEY and CDR2 SMNVEV (reference sequence). CDR3 DNA sequence: TGTGCCAGCAGTTTAAGGGGGGAGCAGGAAAAACTGTTTTTT. It is translated as CASSLRGEQEKLFF.

V gene TRBV27 combines with J gene TRBJ2-1; TRBD2 matches at 8 bases. This CDR3 is 13 amino acids long. Per the germline V gene, CDR1 is MNHEY and CDR2 is SMNVEV (reference sequence). V lost 7 bases, J lost 4 bases, and 3 bases stayed unmatched. This CDR3 is CASTGGLYNEQFF. CDR3 coding DNA: TGTGCCAGCACGGGAGGGCTGTACAATGAGCAGTTCTTC.

The chain employs TRBV5-8 and TRBJ1-3; 8 bases fit TRBD1. Germline CDR1 reads SGHTS; CDR2 reads YDEGEE. With V trimmed by 0 bases and J by 2 bases, 1 base remained unmatched. CDR3 size: 15 residues. CDR3 in DNA: TGTGCCAGCAGCTTGGGACAGGGGACTGGAAACACCATATATTTT. It translates to CASSLGQGTGNTIYF.

The chain has TRBV2 and TRBJ1-4; D is uncertain. CDR3 length: 11 residues. Trimming stripped 6 bases from V and 8 bases from J, with 7 bases between. Germline lookup yields CDR1 SNHLY and CDR2 FYNNEI. The DNA for the CDR3 is TGTGCCAGCAGGAAAACGGAAAAACTGTTTTTT. As protein: CASRKTEKLFF.